Shown below are 16 T cell receptor beta chains from a single sample sequenced in a study of CD4 T cells in relation to SARS-CoV-2 and coronaviruses. No cognate antigen is known for these TCRs. Produced via immunoSEQ multiplex PCR; TCRdb's table is partial and in-frame only. The sample has 35,000 or so clones, 77% seen once; the top ten hold roughly 20%. Material for sequencing was memory CD4+ T cells from PBMCs, cultured in vitro. The receptors here all came from an adult with COVID-19.

The rearrangement links TRBV18 to TRBJ2-7; either TRBD1 or TRBD2 may supply D (5 bases each). The CDR3 is made up of 12 amino acids. Germline V gene data show CDR1 as KGHSH and CDR2 as LQKENI. V lost 1 base, J lost 4 bases, and 5 bases lay in between. CDR3 in DNA: TGTGCCAGCTCACCACGGGGGTACGAGCAGTACTTC. Its translation is CASSPRGYEQYF.

The chain employs TRBV5-6 and TRBJ1-2; D remains unclear. The ends were cut back, 7 bases at V and 1 base at J, with 11 bases in the middle. The germline CDR1 and CDR2 sequences are SGHDT and YYEEEE. The CDR3 is made up of 13 amino acids. This chain's CDR3 is CASLGSLNYGYTF. In DNA, the CDR3 is TGTGCCAGCCTTGGGAGCCTTAACTATGGCTACACCTTC.

The chain couples TRBV7-9 to TRBJ1-4; possible D gene TRBD1, 5 bases. Per the germline V gene, CDR1 is SEHNR and CDR2 is FQNEAQ (reference sequence). CDR3 length: 14 amino acids. V lost 3 bases and J 4 bases, leaving 9 bases between the germline ends. CDR3 in amino acids: CASSFDRHNEKLFF. The CDR3 bases are TGTGCCAGCAGCTTCGACAGACATAATGAAAAACTGTTTTTT. The whole variable domain, remainder taken from reference TRBV7-9 and TRBJ1-4, is DTGVSQNPRHKITKRGQNVTFRCDPISEHNRLYWYRQTLGQGPEFLTYFQNEAQLEKSRLLSDRFSAERPKGSFSTLEIQRTEQGDSAMYLCASSFDRHNEKLFFGSGTQLSVL.

This clone has only a few counts. This chain connects TRBV4-1 to TRBJ1-4, with a tentative D call TRBD1 (6 bases). CDR1 is MGHRA, CDR2 YSYEKL, per germline. This CDR3 region has 18 residues. V was shortened by 4 bases and J by 0 bases, with 18 bases between the two germline ends. CDR3 nucleotide sequence: TGCGCCAGCAGCCCCCTCGGGCGACAGGACGCAACTAATGAAAAACTGTTTTTT. It codes for CASSPLGRQDATNEKLFF.

V gene TRBV6-6 combines with J gene TRBJ2-7; D remains ambiguous. The CDR3 has 13 amino acids. V was shortened by 5 bases and J by 1 base, with 9 bases between the two germline ends. CDR1 is MNHNY and CDR2 is SVGAGI in the germline V gene (reference sequence). As DNA, the CDR3 is TGTGCCAGCAGTCGGGCAGCTTCCTACGAGCAGTACTTC. It translates to CASSRAASYEQYF.

The rearrangement links TRBV7-6 to TRBJ2-1; TRBD2 matches at 10 bases. The CDR3 is made up of 15 amino acids. The J segment lost 9 bases and the V segment lost 5 bases, leaving 10 bases of the junction unmatched. From germline, CDR1 is SGHVS and CDR2 FNYEAQ. CDR3 nucleotides: TGTGCCAGCAGCAAGGGACTAGCGCCCCCCATTGAGCAGTTCTTC. Translated: CASSKGLAPPIEQFF.

V and J are TRBV9 and TRBJ2-5, with unresolved D. The CDR3 length is 13 residues. The germline V gene has CDR1 SGDLS and CDR2 YYNGEE. The V and J ends lost 4 bases and 2 bases respectively, with 9 bases between them. This chain's CDR3 is CASSPTAQETQYF. DNA of the CDR3: TGTGCCAGCAGCCCCACCGCTCAAGAGACCCAGTACTTC.

The rearrangement links TRBV4-1 to TRBJ1-2; TRBD1 aligns across 7 bases. After removal of 3 bases from V and 5 bases from J, the junction contained 9 bases not matched to a gene. The CDR3 is made up of 15 amino acids. Germline CDR1 reads MGHRA; CDR2 reads YSYEKL. The CDR3 DNA sequence: TGCGCCAGCAGCCAGGGAGGGGGCGCCTGGTATGGCTACACCTTC. The encoded protein is CASSQGGGAWYGYTF.

This chain joins TRBV6-1 and TRBJ1-5; unclear D gene. Per germline, CDR1 MNHNS and CDR2 SASEGT. The CDR3 totals 15 residues. The V gene lost 2 bases and the J gene lost 0 bases, with 8 bases spanning the gap. CDR3 in DNA: TGTGCCAGCAGTGAACCCCGTTATAGCAATCAGCCCCAGCATTTT. This codes for CASSEPRYSNQPQHF.

This rearrangement joins TRBV4-1 to TRBJ2-5; D not resolved. V shed 3 bases and J shed 8 bases, with 7 bases lying between them. Germline V gene data show CDR1 as MGHRA and CDR2 as YSYEKL. The CDR3 sequence is 11 residues long. The CDR3: CASSQAKTQYF. CDR3 bases: TGCGCCAGCAGCCAGGCCAAAACCCAGTACTTC.

This clone was seen only a few times. This chain connects TRBV28 to TRBJ2-3; 7 nucleotides agree with TRBD2. Germline-derived CDR1 and CDR2 are MDHEN and SYDVKM. This CDR3 is 17 amino acids long. Trimming removed 2 bases from V and 0 bases from J; junction bases left unmatched: 8. As DNA, the CDR3 is TGTGCCAGCAGTTTAGAGGCTAGCGGAACTAGCACAGATACGCAGTATTTT. Residues: CASSLEASGTSTDTQYF.

The gene calls are TRBV5-6 and TRBJ2-3; 9 nucleotides align to TRBD1. Germline V lookup: CDR1 SGHDT, CDR2 YYEEEE. The length of the CDR3 is 15 residues. V gave up 0 bases and J gave up 2 bases; unmatched junction bases: 1. The CDR3 nucleotides read TGTGCCAGCAGCTTGGGACAGGGGGTCACAGATACGCAGTATTTT. It yields the protein CASSLGQGVTDTQYF.

The CDR3 is CASSLADQETQYF. The DNA of the CDR3 is TGTGCCAGCAGCTTGGCTGACCAAGAGACCCAGTACTTC. The rearrangement joins TRBV5-6 to TRBJ2-5; no reliable D call. The CDR3 spans 13 residues. Per the germline V gene, CDR1 is SGHDT and CDR2 is YYEEEE. V lost 0 bases and J lost 0, with 3 bases in between.

This clone came up a few times. V is TRBV2 and J is TRBJ2-3; 13 positions match TRBD2. The CDR3 runs 16 residues. In germline, CDR1 is SNHLY, CDR2 FYNNEI. Trimming at V came to 6 bases and at J to 4 bases, leaving 7 bases not matched to a gene. The CDR3 coding sequence is TGTGCCAGCAGCTCTACTAGCGGGAGGGCCCCAGATACGCAGTATTTT. As protein: CASSSTSGRAPDTQYF.

The chain joins TRBV30 to TRBJ1-3, with D possibly matching TRBD1 (5 bases). This CDR3 is 17 amino acids long. Per germline, CDR1 GTSNPN and CDR2 SVGIG (reference sequence). With 4 bases removed from V and 0 bases from J, the gap between germline ends came to 19 bases. CDR3 protein: CAWNRDKGRVSGNTIYF. Written as DNA, the CDR3 is TGTGCCTGGAATAGAGATAAGGGCAGGGTCTCTGGAAACACCATATATTTT.

This chain joins TRBV7-3 and TRBJ2-3; 9 nucleotides align to TRBD1. The CDR3 runs 15 residues. CDR1 and CDR2 from the germline V gene are SGHTA and FQGTGA. V shed 5 bases and J 3 bases; nucleotides not matched to a gene: 6. DNA for the CDR3: TGTGCCAGCAGCGTGTTTGGGACAGGGACAGATACGCAGTATTTT. The encoded protein is CASSVFGTGTDTQYF.